Following are 15 T cell receptor beta chains from one sample sequenced in a study of shared clonotypes between healthy human individuals (TCRdb year 2020). The library was built by means of the immunoSEQ multiplex PCR assay. The immuneACCESS repertoire file appears here via TCRdb, limited to in-frame rearrangements. These files lack a portion of the clones; in checked studies, under half of the deficit traces to unresolved V genes, and the cause of the others is not known. The sample profile shows fewer than 1 million clones; about 96% of them were found once. Of the sample, under 0.25% falls within the top ten clones. CD8 naive samples consisted of CD45RO-negative cells that were positively selected for CCR7, yielding a CD45RA+CCR7+ population without TemRA cells. The specimen was naive CD8+ T cells sorted from blood. Taken with the paper, the label for cell subset or site translates to: CD45RA+CCR7+. The receptor set was obtained from a man between 25 and 39 years old in good health.

CDR3 in DNA: TGTGCCAGCTCAAAGGGACTAGCGGGGACCAAAAACATTCAGTACTTC. Translation gives CASSKGLAGTKNIQYF. The chain carries TRBV18 and TRBJ2-4, with TRBD2 matching 13 bases. V shed 5 bases and J 2 bases; nucleotides not matched to a gene: 3. The length of the CDR3 is 16 residues. Germline values: CDR1 KGHSH, CDR2 LQKENI. The full variable domain, with the rest looked up from reference TRBV18 and TRBJ2-4, is NAGVMQNPRHLVRRRGQEARLRCSPMKGHSHVYWYRQLPEEGLKFMVYLQKENIIDESGMPKERFSAEFPKEGPSILRIQQVVRGDSAAYFCASSKGLAGTKNIQYFGAGTRLSVL.

The chain combines TRBV7-6 with TRBJ2-5, with no clear D. CDR3 length: 14 residues. Germline V gene data show CDR1 as SGHVS and CDR2 as FNYEAQ. V was pared by 2 bases and J by 0 bases, with 7 bases between. For the CDR3, the DNA is TGTGCCAGCAGCTTAAGGCCCTACCAAGAGACCCAGTACTTC. Protein product: CASSLRPYQETQYF.

Here the CDR3 DNA reads TGCGCCAGCAGCCAAGTCGGGGGATACTATGGCTACACCTTC. It translates to CASSQVGGYYGYTF. The chain employs TRBV4-1 and TRBJ1-2, with D tentatively TRBD1 (5 bases). From germline, CDR1 is MGHRA and CDR2 YSYEKL. V was shortened by 1 base and J by 3 bases, with 9 bases between the two germline ends. The CDR3 sequence is 14 residues long.

The chain joins TRBV4-1 to TRBJ1-1; the match to TRBD1 covers 12 bases. V lost 4 bases to trimming and J lost 10 bases; unmatched junction nucleotides: 13. The CDR3 consists of 16 residues. Germline V CDR1 and CDR2: MGHRA, YSYEKL. For the CDR3, the DNA is TGCGCCAGCAGCCTGGGACAGGGGGCTGAGATTGGTGGAGCTTTCTTT. Encoded protein: CASSLGQGAEIGGAFF.

CDR3 in amino acids: CASRQGHYPGNTEAFF. CDR3 sequence (DNA): TGTGCCAGCAGACAGGGCCACTACCCAGGGAACACTGAAGCTTTCTTT. V usage is TRBV25-1 and J usage is TRBJ1-1; D is possibly TRBD1 (6 bases). V was trimmed by 6 bases and J by 1 base, leaving 18 bases between them. Germline V gene data show CDR1 as MGHDK and CDR2 as SYGVNS. CDR3 length: 16 amino acids.

The gene calls are TRBV28 and TRBJ1-1; 9 positions agree with TRBD1. The CDR3 is 16 amino acids. Germline-derived CDR1 and CDR2 are MDHEN and SYDVKM. The junction had 12 bases not matched to a gene; V was cut back by 3 bases and J by 7 bases. The CDR3 DNA follows: TGTGCCAGCAGTTTTCGTCCCGGACAGGGGATTATTGAAGCTTTCTTT. Translation: CASSFRPGQGIIEAFF.

This chain uses TRBV29-1 with TRBJ1-3; weak D call: TRBD1 (6 bases). Trimming removed 4 bases from V and 6 bases from J, with 16 bases in between. Germline CDR1 is SQVTM and CDR2 is ANQGSEA. CDR3 length: 14 residues. Here the CDR3 DNA reads TGCAGCGTTGGTCTAGGGGGGGAGGAAAACACCATATATTTT. Translation gives CSVGLGGEENTIYF. Full variable domain (remainder filled in from reference TRBV29-1 and TRBJ1-3): SAVISQKPSRDICQRGTSLTIQCQVDSQVTMMFWYRQQPGQSLTLIATANQGSEATYESGFVIDKFPISRPNLTFSTLTVSNMSPEDSSIYLCSVGLGGEENTIYFGEGSWLTVV.

V usage is TRBV6-6 and J usage is TRBJ1-4; no firm D call. V was trimmed by 4 bases and J by 6 bases, leaving 15 bases between them. This CDR3 comprises 15 residues. The germline CDR1 and CDR2 sequences are MNHNY and SVGAGI (reference sequence). The CDR3 is CASSSPDTLYEKLFF. The CDR3 nucleotides are TGTGCCAGCAGTTCACCTGACACACTCTATGAAAAACTGTTTTTT.

This clone was recorded only once. The DNA of the CDR3 is TGTGCCAGCAGCTTAGGGACAGAGCTGTTTTTT. Residues: CASSLGTELFF. The chain carries TRBV7-9 and TRBJ2-2; a weak D match, TRBD1 (5 bases). V shed 1 base and J shed 11 bases, with 5 bases lying between them. The length of the CDR3 is 11 residues. Germline V CDR1 and CDR2: SEHNR, FQNEAQ (reference sequence).

V and J are TRBV7-6 and TRBJ2-7; D unresolved. The CDR3 extends over 13 amino acids. V was clipped by 0 bases and J by 3 bases, with 6 bases between them. CDR1 and CDR2 (germline): SGHVS, FNYEAQ. Here the CDR3 DNA reads TGTGCCAGCAGCTTAGCGGTTCACTACGAGCAGTACTTC. Encoded protein: CASSLAVHYEQYF.

The chain couples TRBV7-6 to TRBJ2-2; D may match TRBD1 or TRBD2 (6 bases each). This CDR3 is 17 amino acids long. CDR1 and CDR2 (germline): SGHVS, FNYEAQ. The germline V and J ends were trimmed by 2 bases and 6 bases, with 19 bases remaining between them. CDR3 in amino acids: CASSLYGQGGPAGELFF. DNA for the CDR3: TGTGCCAGCAGCTTATATGGACAAGGGGGGCCCGCCGGGGAGCTGTTTTTT.

The V call is TRBV28, the J call TRBJ1-2; a weak D match, TRBD1 (6 bases). The CDR3 contains 11 residues. The germline V gene has CDR1 MDHEN and CDR2 SYDVKM. Trimming pared 6 bases from V and 4 bases from J, leaving 6 bases between. For the CDR3, the DNA is TGTGCCAGCAGACAGGGCTATGGCTACACCTTC. It yields the protein CASRQGYGYTF.

J is TRBJ2-7 and V is TRBV7-9; a possible D gene is TRBD2 (6 bases). The CDR3 is made up of 13 amino acids. V shed 5 bases and J shed 7 bases, with 15 bases lying between them. CDR1 is SEHNR, CDR2 FQNEAQ, per germline (reference sequence). The CDR3 loop is CASSPVAGLEQYF. The CDR3 DNA reads as TGTGCCAGCAGCCCTGTCGCGGGGCTAGAGCAGTACTTC.

This clone has just one count. The chain carries TRBV28 and TRBJ2-7, with 7 positions matching TRBD1. This CDR3 has 15 amino acids. Unmatched junction bases numbered 7, after V lost 3 bases and J lost 2 bases. In germline, CDR1 is MDHEN, CDR2 SYDVKM. Written as DNA, the CDR3 is TGTGCCAGCAGTTTTCGGACAGGCGTGGCCTACGAGCAGTACTTC. Protein sequence: CASSFRTGVAYEQYF.

The J gene is TRBJ2-7, the V gene TRBV27; D possibly uses TRBD1 or TRBD2 (5 bases each). V was pared by 5 bases and J by 2 bases, with 16 bases between. CDR1 and CDR2 (germline): MNHEY, SMNVEV (reference sequence). The CDR3 consists of 15 residues. CDR3 sequence: CASSPRWGWTYEQYF. DNA of the CDR3: TGTGCCAGCAGTCCCCGATGGGGGTGGACCTACGAGCAGTACTTC.